These 25 T cell receptor beta chains were all obtained from the same sample, sequenced in a study of early T cells in non-severe SARS-CoV-2 infection. TCRdb recomputed calls from the 5' RACE reads with MiXCR, one row per CDR3 protein. This repertoire shows about 46,000 distinct CDR3 sequences, almost 9.5% found once; its top ten account for under 15%. Sequencing was done on a sample of whole blood. The source is an adult who was a healthcare worker with PCR-confirmed SARS-CoV-2 infection or an uninfected control (not recorded which).

This clonotype was found many times. The chain couples TRBV10-3 to TRBJ2-7; 7 bases are shared with TRBD1. Germline CDR1 ENHRY, CDR2 SYGVKD. The CDR3 covers 12 residues. V dropped 8 bases and J dropped 4; count of bases not matched to a gene: 5. CDR3 in amino acids: CAIGTDGYEQYF. CDR3 sequence (DNA): TGTGCCATCGGGACAGATGGTTACGAGCAGTACTTC.

This clonotype was found many times. This chain uses TRBV9 with TRBJ2-1; 11 bases map to TRBD2. Germline V gene lookup returns CDR1 SGDLS and CDR2 YYNGEE. The CDR3 is 15 amino acids. V gave up 0 bases and J gave up 14 bases; unmatched junction bases: 10. For the CDR3, the DNA is TGTGCCAGCAGCGTAGATCCGCAGGGACTAGCGGCGGAGTTCTTC. It yields the protein CASSVDPQGLAAEFF.

The sample holds many counts of this clonotype. This sequence joins TRBV10-3 and TRBJ2-2; 7 bases line up with TRBD1. V gave up 3 bases and J gave up 0 bases; unmatched junction bases: 4. The CDR3 sequence is 16 residues long. Germline CDR1 ENHRY, CDR2 SYGVKD. The CDR3 bases are TGTGCCATCAGTGAATCCGGGACAGCGAACACCGGGGAGCTGTTTTTT. Translating it yields CAISESGTANTGELFF.

This clonotype was seen ten or more times. The J gene is TRBJ1-5, the V gene TRBV6-1, with D perhaps matching TRBD1 (5 bases). With 4 bases removed from V and 2 bases from J, the gap between germline ends came to 6 bases. CDR3 size: 13 residues. Germline lookup yields CDR1 MNHNS and CDR2 SASEGT. The CDR3 spells CASSVQGNQPQHF. DNA of the CDR3: TGTGCCAGCAGTGTACAGGGCAATCAGCCCCAGCATTTT.

The chain is built from TRBV28 and TRBJ1-2, with TRBD1 matching over 8 bases. CDR1 MDHEN and CDR2 SYDVKM come from the germline V gene. The CDR3 runs to 16 residues. Unmatched junction bases numbered 13, after V lost 6 bases and J lost 4 bases. The CDR3 DNA reads TGTGCCAGCAGGACAGGGGAGACTCGGGCCTTCTATGGCTACACCTTC. Its translation is CASRTGETRAFYGYTF.

The rearrangement uses TRBV5-1 and TRBJ2-5, with TRBD2 matching over 11 bases. CDR3 length: 17 residues. V shed 0 bases and J 2 bases; nucleotides not matched to a gene: 6. The germline V gene encodes CDR1 SGHRS and CDR2 YFSETQ. The CDR3 reads CASSLGLAGGEQETQYF. CDR3 sequence (DNA): TGCGCCAGCAGCTTGGGGCTAGCGGGAGGAGAACAAGAGACCCAGTACTTC.

The chain uses TRBV20-1 and TRBJ2-1, with 9 bases that match TRBD2. CDR1 and CDR2 from the germline V gene are DFQATT and SNEGSKA (reference sequence). V dropped 6 bases and J dropped 3; count of bases not matched to a gene: 12. The CDR3 runs 16 residues. Here the CDR3 DNA reads TGCAGTGCCGAACCTAGCGGGATCAATGGCTACAATGAGCAGTTCTTC. It encodes CSAEPSGINGYNEQFF.

This clonotype was seen repeatedly, ten times or more. In nucleotides, the CDR3 is TGTGCCAGCAGCTTCACTAGGACAGATACGCAGTATTTT. This gives the protein CASSFTRTDTQYF. The chain has TRBV4-2 and TRBJ2-3; a possible D gene is TRBD2 (5 bases). Germline values: CDR1 LGHNA, CDR2 YNFKEQ. The CDR3 is 13 residues long. Trimming cost V 5 bases and J 3 bases, with 9 bases left between them.

This clonotype has more than one count but fewer than ten. The chain links TRBV18 to TRBJ2-1, with D perhaps matching TRBD1 (5 bases). The CDR3 has 19 residues. Trimming left V 3 bases short and J 6 bases short, with 27 bases between. CDR1 is KGHSH, CDR2 LQKENI, per germline. The DNA of the CDR3 is TGTGCCAGCTCACCCCCAAGGGGAACAGGCCTCAGGTCTAGCAATGAGCAGTTCTTC. It is translated as CASSPPRGTGLRSSNEQFF.

This chain joins TRBV9 and TRBJ2-3; D may be TRBD2 (5 bases). V shed 0 bases and J shed 2 bases, with 16 bases lying between them. Germline CDR1 SGDLS, CDR2 YYNGEE. This CDR3 contains 17 residues. The CDR3 nucleotides read TGTGCCAGCAGCGTAGTGGGCAGTGGGAGCCTCACAGATACGCAGTATTTT. It translates to CASSVVGSGSLTDTQYF.

This chain uses TRBV7-2 with TRBJ1-1; D unresolved. CDR3 size: 15 residues. Trimming cost V 5 bases and J 2 bases, with 15 bases left between them. The V gene's germline CDR1 is SGHTA and CDR2 FQGNSA. This CDR3 is CASSPRSRGNTEAFF. CDR3 in DNA: TGTGCCAGCAGCCCAAGGTCCCGAGGAAACACTGAAGCTTTCTTT.

This clonotype was recorded at least ten times. The genes are TRBV7-2 and TRBJ2-3; D is possibly TRBD2 (5 bases). Germline CDR1 reads SGHTA; CDR2 reads FQGNSA. Trimming took 1 base from V and 0 from J, leaving 8 bases between them. This CDR3 is 15 amino acids long. The CDR3 sequence: CASSLGRTSTDTQYF. The DNA for the CDR3 is TGTGCCAGCAGCTTAGGACGGACTAGCACAGATACGCAGTATTTT.

This clonotype appeared many times. This chain connects TRBV14 to TRBJ2-1, with 12 nucleotides matching TRBD2. The CDR3 has 17 amino acids. Germline V CDR1 and CDR2: SGHDN, FVKESK. Trimming at V came to 2 bases and at J to 9 bases, leaving 11 bases not matched to a gene. The CDR3 nucleotides are TGTGCCAGCAGCCAACGACCGGGACTAGCGGGCGTCGGTGAGCAGTTCTTC. Its protein is CASSQRPGLAGVGEQFF.

There are a few counts of this clonotype. The chain joins TRBV6-2 or TRBV6-3 to TRBJ2-7; D is possibly TRBD1 (5 bases). The germline CDR1 and CDR2 sequences are MNHEY and SVGEGT. The CDR3 loop spans 12 amino acids. V lost 6 bases and J 13 bases, leaving 19 bases between the germline ends. CDR3 region: CASSPGHQTYYF. CDR3 DNA: TGTGCCAGCAGCCCCGGACACCAAACATATTACTTC.

Comments on this clonotype: Given a much more abundant clone one base away, this may be a read error. The V and J genes are TRBV7-2 and TRBJ1-1; the D gene is possibly TRBD1 (5 bases). Germline lookup yields CDR1 SGHTA and CDR2 FQGNSA. V was pared by 3 bases and J by 5 bases, with 10 bases between. CDR3 length equals 13 residues. As DNA, the CDR3 is TGTGCCAGCAGCTTTGGGGGGAGAACTGAAGCTTTCTTT. Amino acid sequence: CASSFGGRTEAFF.

V is TRBV20-1 and J is TRBJ1-1; 7 nucleotides line up with TRBD1. The germline gives CDR1 DFQATT, CDR2 SNEGSKA (reference sequence). The CDR3 runs 12 residues. CDR3 DNA sequence: TGCAGGGCTCAGGGGGGTGGCACTGAAGCTTTCTTT. Translated: CRAQGGGTEAFF.

This clonotype showed up many times. V usage is TRBV5-6 and J usage is TRBJ2-1, with unresolved D. This CDR3 region has 15 residues. Looked up from germline, CDR1 is SGHDT and CDR2 is YYEEEE. The germline V and J ends were trimmed by 1 base and 5 bases, with 13 bases remaining between them. CDR3 coding DNA: TGTGCCAGCAGCTTGTGGCAAAGGTCCCACAATGAGCAGTTCTTC. Translated, it gives CASSLWQRSHNEQFF. Using reference TRBV5-6 and TRBJ2-1 for the parts outside the CDR3, the full variable domain is DAGVTQSPTHLIKTRGQQVTLRCSPKSGHDTVSWYQQALGQGPQFIFQYYEEEERQRGNFPDRFSGHQFPNYSSELNVNALLLGDSALYLCASSLWQRSHNEQFFGPGTRLTVL.

In its sample, this clonotype was seen many times. In nucleotides, the CDR3 is TGCAGCGTGGGAACTAAGCCCTACGAGCAGTACTTC. It specifies CSVGTKPYEQYF. The gene calls are TRBV29-1 and TRBJ2-7; D not resolved. The CDR3 contains 12 residues. V shed 6 bases and J shed 2 bases, with 11 bases lying between them. Germline CDR1 SQVTM, CDR2 ANQGSEA.

This clonotype came up a few times. The chain joins TRBV21-1 to TRBJ2-1; TRBD1 is the table's D call and was not checked against the DNA. TRBV21-1 is classified as a pseudogene. The CDR3 has 13 amino acids. CDR3 DNA sequence: TGTGCCAGCAGCTGTCTGGATCGGGAAGCTTGGTTCTTC. It is translated as CASSCLDREAWFF.

There are many counts of this clonotype. The genes are TRBV29-1 and TRBJ2-3, with D possibly matching TRBD2 (6 bases). In germline, CDR1 is SQVTM, CDR2 ANQGSEA. V shed 7 bases and J shed 4 bases, with 18 bases lying between them. The CDR3 contains 14 residues. CDR3 residues: CSASSRRGADTQYF. CDR3 in DNA: TGCAGCGCCAGCAGCCGGCGCGGGGCAGATACGCAGTATTTT.

The rearrangement uses TRBV20-1 and TRBJ1-1; no reliable D call. V dropped 5 bases and J dropped 3 bases, with 10 bases sitting between them. Germline CDR1 is DFQATT and CDR2 is SNEGSKA (reference sequence). The CDR3 consists of 12 residues. The CDR3 loop is CSASRVDTEAFF. The CDR3 DNA sequence: TGCAGTGCTTCGCGCGTTGACACTGAAGCTTTCTTT.

This clonotype was counted at least ten times. V usage is TRBV7-3 and J usage is TRBJ1-6; no definite D call. V was pared by 5 bases and J by 0 bases, with 8 bases between. This CDR3 contains 15 residues. Germline CDR1 and CDR2: SGHTA and FQGTGA. The CDR3 DNA reads TGTGCCAGCAGCCGAGAAAACTCCTATAATTCACCCCTCCACTTT. This sequence encodes CASSRENSYNSPLHF.

This chain joins TRBV29-1 and TRBJ1-1; unclear D gene. The V gene lost 4 bases and the J gene lost 2 bases, with 17 bases spanning the gap. This CDR3 has 15 residues. Germline-derived CDR1 and CDR2 are SQVTM and ANQGSEA. The CDR3 nucleotides are TGCAGCGTTGTAGGTTCGGGTAGAACCAACACTGAAGCTTTCTTT. Its protein product is CSVVGSGRTNTEAFF.

This clonotype was seen a few times. V is TRBV7-9 and J is TRBJ2-5, with 10 bases matching TRBD1. Germline CDR1 and CDR2: SEHNR and FQNEAQ (reference sequence). The V segment lost 0 bases and the J segment 5 bases; nucleotides outside the gene matches: 6. The CDR3 is 16 amino acids. In nucleotides, the CDR3 is TGTGCCAGCAGCTTAGCGGGGACAGGGGACCGGGAGACCCAGTACTTC. Translating it yields CASSLAGTGDRETQYF.

In this sample, this clonotype turned up a few times. In nucleotides, the CDR3 is TGCAGCGCCAACCCAGTTCAAGAGACCCAGTACTTC. Protein sequence: CSANPVQETQYF. This chain joins TRBV29-1 and TRBJ2-5; no clear D gene. V was pared by 7 bases and J by 2 bases, with 11 bases between. This CDR3 has 12 residues. Germline V gene lookup returns CDR1 SQVTM and CDR2 ANQGSEA.